The source of this TCR beta chain is a study of blood T cell repertoires in COVID-19. Study details: Whether acute or convalescent, the COVID-19 samples came from the United States, Italy and Spain. T cells, B-cell-depleted T cells, or PBMCs provided the cDNA or gDNA that served as material.

In the authors' workflow: The assay estimated nucleated cells by amplifying reference gene primers. Repertoires were generated with immunoSEQ multiplex PCR, while TCRdb's copy carries only in-frame clones and drops some. That table gives V, J and clone size, and the DNA gave D and trimming. This sample has under 100,000 clones, with over 80% found just once. The CDR3 loop spans 17 amino acids. V was cut by 1 base and J by 0 bases, with 13 bases left in between. CDR1 is SEHNR, CDR2 FQNEAQ, per germline (reference sequence). Input material: peripheral blood. The gene calls are TRBV7-9 and TRBJ1-3, with a possible D match to TRBD1 (5 bases). This sequence originates from a woman aged 70-85 years with acute or convalescent COVID-19. The CDR3 sequence: CASSLGGTSSSGNTIYF. The CDR3, as DNA: TGTGCCAGCAGCTTAGGCGGGACGAGCTCCTCTGGAAACACCATATATTTT.